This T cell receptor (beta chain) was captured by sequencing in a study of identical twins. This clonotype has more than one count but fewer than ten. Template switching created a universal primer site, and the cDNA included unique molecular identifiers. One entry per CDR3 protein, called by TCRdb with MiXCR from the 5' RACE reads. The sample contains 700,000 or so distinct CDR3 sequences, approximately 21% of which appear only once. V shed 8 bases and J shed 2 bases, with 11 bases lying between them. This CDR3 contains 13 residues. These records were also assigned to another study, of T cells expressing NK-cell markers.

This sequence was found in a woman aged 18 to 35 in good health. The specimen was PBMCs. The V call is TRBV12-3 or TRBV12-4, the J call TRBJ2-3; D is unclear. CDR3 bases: TGTGCCAGCCAAGGACCCCCCACAGATACGCAGTATTTT. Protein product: CASQGPPTDTQYF.